One and the same sample provided the 19 T cell receptor beta chains below, sequenced in a study of regulatory T cells in long-lasting Graves disease. Arm-PCR of CDR3 regions and iRepertoire HTBI primers were used to build TCR beta libraries. In TCRdb, the multiplex PCR reads were re-called with MiXCR into one record per CDR3 protein. This sample has around 460,000 distinct CDR3 sequences, with about 20% found just once. Documented time point: persistent/refractory GD, antithyroid drugs over 5 years with positive TRAb. Extracted PBMC RNA gave rise to the TCR library. This specimen was peripheral blood mononuclear cells (PBMCs), taken when the disease was refractory, from a patient treated with antithyroid drugs. Every receptor here comes from a female donor with Graves disease.

Notes on this clonotype: This may be a read error: a much more frequent sequence differs by one nucleotide. The CDR3 does not end in the conserved phenylalanine or tryptophan, so this is likely a read error. V gene TRBV12-3 or TRBV12-4 combines with J gene TRBJ1-5, with TRBD1 matching 9 bases. This CDR3 has 14 amino acids. The trim removed 5 bases at V and 7 bases at J, leaving 6 bases unmatched. CDR3 in DNA: TGTGCCAGCAGTCCACAGGGGGCTCGCCAGCCCCAGCATCTT. Its translation is CASSPQGARQPQHL.

This clonotype was detected ten times or more. V gene TRBV29-1 combines with J gene TRBJ1-2, with a tentative D call TRBD1 (6 bases). Germline V gene lookup returns CDR1 SQVTM and CDR2 ANQGSEA. CDR3 size: 9 residues. V dropped 7 bases and J dropped 8 bases, with 8 bases sitting between them. The CDR3 bases are TGCAGCGAGGGGGACGGCTACACCTTC. As protein: CSEGDGYTF. Full variable domain (outside the CDR3, taken from reference TRBV29-1 and TRBJ1-2): SAVISQKPSRDICQRGTSLTIQCQVDSQVTMMFWYRQQPGQSLTLIATANQGSEATYESGFVIDKFPISRPNLTFSTLTVSNMSPEDSSIYLCSEGDGYTFGSGTRLTVV.

The sample holds a few counts of this clonotype. This sequence joins TRBV7-9 and TRBJ2-2, with 7 nucleotides matching TRBD1. V dropped 7 bases and J dropped 2; count of bases not matched to a gene: 7. The CDR3 extends over 15 amino acids. Per germline, CDR1 SEHNR and CDR2 FQNEAQ (reference sequence). DNA of the CDR3: TGTGCCAGCACCCCGGGACAGATCAACACCGGGGAGCTGTTTTTT. Amino acids: CASTPGQINTGELFF. Complete variable domain (other parts from reference TRBV7-9 and TRBJ2-2): DTGVSQNPRHKITKRGQNVTFRCDPISEHNRLYWYRQTLGQGPEFLTYFQNEAQLEKSRLLSDRFSAERPKGSFSTLEIQRTEQGDSAMYLCASTPGQINTGELFFGEGSRLTVL.

This clonotype was counted at least ten times. This sequence joins TRBV19 and TRBJ1-4, with a tentative D call TRBD1 (5 bases). Germline-derived CDR1 and CDR2 are LNHDA and SQIVND (reference sequence). This CDR3 spans 14 amino acids. Trimming removed 4 bases at V and 7 bases at J, with 13 bases between. The CDR3 here is CASSTTGGGEKLFF. DNA of the CDR3: TGTGCCAGTAGTACGACGGGTGGGGGTGAAAAACTGTTTTTT. Full variable domain (missing parts from reference TRBV19 and TRBJ1-4): DGGITQSPKYLFRKEGQNVTLSCEQNLNHDAMYWYRQDPGQGLRLIYYSQIVNDFQKGDIAEGYSVSREKKESFPLTVTSAQKNPTAFYLCASSTTGGGEKLFFGSGTQLSVL.

This clonotype came up a few times. The gene calls are TRBV7-9 and TRBJ1-3; no reliable D call. CDR1 SEHNR and CDR2 FQNEAQ come from the germline V gene (reference sequence). The ends were cut back, 3 bases at V and 2 bases at J, with 11 bases in the middle. The CDR3 is made up of 15 amino acids. CDR3 DNA: TGTGCCAGCAGCTTTAACAGCGGGGCTGGAAACACCATATATTTT. Its protein is CASSFNSGAGNTIYF.

This clonotype was detected ten times or more. CDR3 in amino acids: CASSLKGINQPQHF. The CDR3 DNA reads as TGTGCCAGCAGCTTAAAGGGTATCAATCAGCCCCAGCATTTT. J is TRBJ1-5 and V is TRBV7-2; D gene unclear. The CDR3 loop spans 14 amino acids. Trimming took 2 bases from V and 3 from J, leaving 8 bases between them. CDR1 is SGHTA, CDR2 FQGNSA, per germline.

This clonotype occurred once. The chain employs TRBV29-1 and TRBJ1-2, with no clear D. CDR1 and CDR2 from the germline V gene are SQVTM and ANQGSEA. CDR3 size: 15 residues. Trimming left V 3 bases short and J 4 bases short, with 18 bases between. Written as DNA, the CDR3 is TGCAGCGTTGATTTCGATAGCGACTACCTCTATGGCTACACCTTC. The encoded protein is CSVDFDSDYLYGYTF.

The table lists this clonotype with many counts. V and J are TRBV5-6 and TRBJ1-1; 10 nucleotides align to TRBD1. V shed 4 bases, J shed 3 bases, and the junction held 12 bases outside the gene matches. This CDR3 spans 17 amino acids. Germline V gives CDR1 SGHDT, CDR2 YYEEEE. The CDR3 protein is CASSPVTGGYGDTEAFF. CDR3 sequence (DNA): TGTGCCAGCAGCCCTGTGACAGGGGGCTATGGTGACACTGAAGCTTTCTTT.

About this clonotype itself: This may stem from a read error, because a much larger clone lies one nucleotide away. In DNA, the CDR3 is TGTGCCAGCAGTTACGGACAGGGTGGACCCTACGAGCAGTACTTC. This sequence encodes CASSYGQGGPYEQYF. The chain links TRBV6-9 to TRBJ2-7, with 8 bases aligning to TRBD1. The CDR3 covers 15 residues. Unmatched junction bases numbered 6, after V lost 3 bases and J lost 2 bases. From germline, CDR1 is MNHGY and CDR2 SVAAGI.

This clonotype has more than one count but fewer than ten. The chain uses TRBV11-1 and TRBJ1-2; D gene unclear. This CDR3 comprises 17 residues. V lost 1 base to trimming and J lost 4 bases, with 19 bases between them. CDR1 is SGHAT and CDR2 is FQDESV in the germline V gene (reference sequence). CDR3 nucleotide sequence: TGTGCCAGCAGCTTAGTCGACCCGGCTGGGCGGGTCTATGGCTACACCTTC. Translated: CASSLVDPAGRVYGYTF.

This clonotype was seen many times. The chain recombines TRBV29-1 with TRBJ1-2, with 7 bases fitting TRBD1. The CDR3 loop spans 14 amino acids. V trimming: 3 bases; J trimming: 0 bases; junction bases outside the gene matches: 4. The V gene's germline CDR1 is SQVTM and CDR2 ANQGSEA. The CDR3 loop is CSVDGTEANYGYTF. Written as DNA, the CDR3 is TGCAGCGTTGACGGGACAGAGGCTAACTATGGCTACACCTTC.

The sample holds many counts of this clonotype. This chain joins TRBV11-2 and TRBJ1-4; D unresolved. The CDR3 covers 15 residues. Trimming removed 3 bases at V and 4 bases at J, with 12 bases between. Germline CDR1 is SGHAT and CDR2 is FQNNGV. CDR3 bases: TGTGCCAGCAGCTTTTCCCCGGCCGATAATGAAAAACTGTTTTTT. Its translation: CASSFSPADNEKLFF.

The sample holds a few counts of this clonotype. V usage is TRBV15 and J usage is TRBJ1-2; D gene ambiguous. Trimming took off 1 base at V and 7 bases at J, with 13 bases between the two ends. The length of the CDR3 is 14 residues. Germline V CDR1 and CDR2: LNHNV, YYDKDF (reference sequence). This chain's CDR3 is CATSRGRVQSGYTF. CDR3 bases: TGTGCCACCAGCAGAGGACGGGTTCAAAGTGGCTACACCTTC.

This clonotype was seen repeatedly, ten times or more. The V gene is TRBV7-2, the J gene TRBJ2-2, with D unresolved. V was pared by 7 bases and J by 8 bases, with 11 bases between. Germline lookup yields CDR1 SGHTA and CDR2 FQGNSA. The CDR3 is 12 residues long. CDR3: CASNHGQGELFF. The CDR3 coding sequence is TGTGCCAGCAACCACGGGCAGGGGGAGCTGTTTTTT. The entire variable domain, with the rest obtained from reference TRBV7-2 and TRBJ2-2, is as follows: GAGVSQSPSNKVTEKGKDVELRCDPISGHTALYWYRQSLGQGLEFLIYFQGNSAPDKSGLPSDRFSAERTGGSVSTLTIQRTQQEDSAVYLCASNHGQGELFFGEGSRLTVL.

The V gene is TRBV7-9, the J gene TRBJ2-2; D remains ambiguous. This CDR3 is built from 15 residues. Trimming took 5 bases from V and 4 from J, leaving 14 bases between them. Germline CDR1 reads SEHNR; CDR2 reads FQNEAQ (reference sequence). The CDR3 DNA is TGTGCCAGCAGCCACAGTGGTGTGAGCACCGGGGAGCTGTTTTTT. Its translation is CASSHSGVSTGELFF.

The gene calls are TRBV4-1 and TRBJ1-4; 7 positions agree with TRBD1. Per the germline V gene, CDR1 is MGHRA and CDR2 is YSYEKL. The CDR3 loop spans 15 amino acids. V lost 3 bases and J lost 0; bases outside the gene matches: 1. The CDR3 loop is CASSQQGATNEKLFF. The CDR3 nucleotides are TGCGCCAGCAGCCAGCAGGGGGCAACTAATGAAAAACTGTTTTTT.

For the CDR3, the DNA is TGTGCCAGCAGTGGAGGACGGGCTGAAGCTTTCTTT. It is translated as CASSGGRAEAFF. This sequence joins TRBV6-1 and TRBJ1-1; D remains unclear. The V end was cut by 4 bases, the J end by 6 bases, with 9 bases between. This CDR3 is built from 12 residues. CDR1 and CDR2 from the germline V gene are MNHNS and SASEGT.

This clonotype was counted many times. The rearrangement links TRBV6-5 to TRBJ1-5, with D possibly being TRBD1 (5 bases). This CDR3 is built from 15 residues. Germline assignment: CDR1 MNHEY and CDR2 SVGAGI. V was trimmed by 0 bases and J by 8 bases, leaving 14 bases between them. CDR3 loop: CASSYSSWGPEPQHF. Here the CDR3 DNA reads TGTGCCAGCAGTTACTCGAGTTGGGGACCCGAGCCCCAGCATTTT.

This clonotype has more than one count but fewer than ten. The chain carries TRBV7-9 and TRBJ2-5, with D unresolved. The V gene lost 5 bases and the J gene lost 5 bases, with 12 bases spanning the gap. Germline loops: CDR1 SEHNR, CDR2 FQNEAQ (reference sequence). The CDR3 is 13 amino acids. CDR3 bases: TGTGCCAGCAGCCACGGACGGACGGAGACCCAGTACTTC. It yields the protein CASSHGRTETQYF. Based on the CDR3 plus reference TRBV7-9 and TRBJ2-5, the full variable domain is DTGVSQNPRHKITKRGQNVTFRCDPISEHNRLYWYRQTLGQGPEFLTYFQNEAQLEKSRLLSDRFSAERPKGSFSTLEIQRTEQGDSAMYLCASSHGRTETQYFGPGTRLLVL.